These 25 T cell receptor beta chains originate from one sample sequenced in a study of T cells in Graves' hyperthyroidism and ophthalmopathy. Amplified TCR beta CDR3 regions came from RNA transcripts. HTBI primers were used for first-round RT-PCR of the TCR CDR3. TCRdb redid the calling of the multiplex PCR reads with MiXCR, one entry per CDR3 protein. The sample shows around 760,000 distinct CDR3 sequences, about 35% of them seen only once. Sequenced sample: blood. These receptors all stem from a middle-aged woman with Graves' hyperthyroidism.

The V call is TRBV25-1, the J call TRBJ2-7, with a weak D call TRBD2 (6 bases). Trimming left V 1 base short and J 6 bases short, with 13 bases between. There are 14 residues in the CDR3. Germline V gene lookup returns CDR1 MGHDK and CDR2 SYGVNS. CDR3 in DNA: TGTGCCAGCAGTGAATTTAGGGTGGGGGGCGAGCAGTACTTC. Its translation is CASSEFRVGGEQYF.

The rearrangement links TRBV5-4 to TRBJ1-4; 8 positions match TRBD1. V was pared by 4 bases and J by 3 bases, with 8 bases of the junction left unmatched. CDR1 is SGHNT, CDR2 YYREEE, per germline (reference sequence). CDR3 length: 16 amino acids. The CDR3 DNA sequence: TGTGCCAGCAGCATAGGACAGGGAGGACCTAATGAAAAACTGTTTTTT. This codes for CASSIGQGGPNEKLFF.

Worth noting for this clonotype: The CDR3 carries no conserved terminal phenylalanine or tryptophan, so it likely arises from a read error. The rearrangement joins TRBV7-2 to TRBJ1-1, with a tentative D call TRBD1 (6 bases). The CDR3 is made up of 13 amino acids. Trimming stripped 8 bases from V and 3 bases from J, with 13 bases between. CDR1 SGHTA and CDR2 FQGNSA come from the germline V gene. CDR3 protein: CASGVQGDTEAFL. As DNA, the CDR3 is TGTGCCAGCGGCGTACAGGGTGACACTGAAGCTTTCCTT.

The rearrangement uses TRBV30 and TRBJ1-2, with 7 nucleotides matching TRBD1. The CDR3 covers 15 residues. CDR1 is GTSNPN, CDR2 SVGIG, per germline (reference sequence). Unmatched junction bases numbered 8, after V lost 2 bases and J lost 2 bases. The CDR3 here is CAWSKTGVLNYGYTF. The CDR3 DNA reads TGTGCCTGGAGTAAAACAGGGGTCTTAAACTATGGCTACACCTTC.

The rearrangement joins TRBV11-1 to TRBJ2-7, with TRBD2 matching over 8 bases. Germline V CDR1 and CDR2: SGHAT, FQDESV (reference sequence). The CDR3 is made up of 16 amino acids. V lost 2 bases, J lost 7 bases, and 13 bases stayed unmatched. The CDR3 sequence: CASSLKTAGAYNEQYF. The CDR3, as DNA: TGTGCCAGCAGCTTAAAAACAGCGGGAGCGTACAATGAGCAGTACTTC.

This clonotype was recorded many times. The chain recombines TRBV19 with TRBJ1-2; 7 bases fit TRBD1. This CDR3 has 15 amino acids. Germline loops: CDR1 LNHDA, CDR2 SQIVND (reference sequence). The trim removed 6 bases at V and 2 bases at J, leaving 9 bases unmatched. The CDR3 here is CASRDNRGPNYGYTF. The CDR3 region has the DNA TGTGCCAGTAGGGACAACAGGGGACCCAACTATGGCTACACCTTC. Full variable domain (remainder filled in from reference TRBV19 and TRBJ1-2): DGGITQSPKYLFRKEGQNVTLSCEQNLNHDAMYWYRQDPGQGLRLIYYSQIVNDFQKGDIAEGYSVSREKKESFPLTVTSAQKNPTAFYLCASRDNRGPNYGYTFGSGTRLTVV.

The genes are TRBV7-9 and TRBJ2-5; D ambiguous. This CDR3 has 15 residues. V was pared by 1 base and J by 1 base, with 10 bases between. CDR1 and CDR2 from the germline V gene are SEHNR and FQNEAQ (reference sequence). The CDR3 here is CASSLEDSGQETQYF. DNA for the CDR3: TGTGCCAGCAGCTTAGAAGACTCGGGCCAAGAGACCCAGTACTTC.

The V call is TRBV20-1, the J call TRBJ2-7; TRBD2 agrees at 7 bases. The length of the CDR3 is 14 residues. The V and J ends lost 3 bases and 7 bases, in that order; junction bases with no gene match: 12. Germline loops: CDR1 DFQATT, CDR2 SNEGSKA (reference sequence). The chain's CDR3 is CSASPGLVGSEQYF. The CDR3 DNA follows: TGCAGTGCTAGTCCCGGACTAGTAGGGAGTGAGCAGTACTTC.

The J gene is TRBJ2-3, the V gene TRBV5-1; D uncertain. In germline, CDR1 is SGHRS, CDR2 YFSETQ. This CDR3 is 14 amino acids long. V lost 1 base to trimming and J lost 6 bases, with 12 bases between them. CDR3 sequence reads: CASSLSYLADTQYF. CDR3 coding DNA: TGCGCCAGCAGCTTGTCTTACCTCGCGGATACGCAGTATTTT.

The chain joins TRBV4-3 to TRBJ1-3; D is unclear. Trimming removed 0 bases from V and 0 bases from J, with 6 bases in between. This CDR3 region has 15 residues. CDR1 LGHNA and CDR2 YSLEER come from the germline V gene. The CDR3 is CASSQDASSGNTIYF. DNA for the CDR3: TGCGCCAGCAGCCAAGACGCTAGCTCTGGAAACACCATATATTTT.

This clonotype was recorded at least ten times. The chain recombines TRBV11-3 with TRBJ1-1; perhaps TRBD1 as D (6 bases). Germline V CDR1 and CDR2: SGHNT, YENEEA. The CDR3 spans 15 residues. The V end was cut by 5 bases, the J end by 8 bases, with 21 bases between. The CDR3 sequence is CASSTPRRGAREAFF. The DNA for the CDR3 is TGTGCCAGCAGCACACCGAGACGGGGGGCGCGGGAAGCTTTCTTT.

At least ten counts were recorded for this clonotype. The chain uses TRBV7-8 and TRBJ2-5, with 9 bases identical to TRBD2. This CDR3 region has 15 residues. The J segment lost 5 bases and the V segment lost 2 bases, leaving 6 bases of the junction unmatched. Germline V gives CDR1 SGHVS, CDR2 FQNEAQ. This CDR3 reads CASSLPLAGIETQYF. The CDR3 DNA follows: TGTGCCAGCAGCTTACCCCTAGCGGGAATTGAGACCCAGTACTTC.

This clonotype has a single count. The chain is built from TRBV7-2 and TRBJ2-3, with D perhaps TRBD1 or TRBD2 (5 bases each). The germline CDR1 and CDR2 sequences are SGHTA and FQGNSA. Trimming took off 3 bases at V and 11 bases at J, with 15 bases between the two ends. The CDR3 has 13 amino acids. The CDR3 loop is CASSLGRGSEQYF. In nucleotides, the CDR3 is TGTGCCAGCAGCTTGGGACGCGGGTCTGAGCAGTATTTT.

In this sample, this clonotype turned up a few times. The rearrangement joins TRBV4-3 to TRBJ2-7; D not certain. Looked up from germline, CDR1 is LGHNA and CDR2 is YSLEER. The CDR3 is 16 amino acids. V lost 0 bases and J lost 2, with 14 bases in between. CDR3 DNA sequence: TGCGCCAGCAGCCAAGAGGGAAGGTTTCTACCCTACGAGCAGTACTTC. It is translated as CASSQEGRFLPYEQYF.

The chain has TRBV19 and TRBJ1-4, with D possibly being TRBD1 (6 bases). Deletions cut 8 bases from V and 7 bases from J, with 17 bases between. CDR3 size: 14 residues. CDR1 and CDR2 from the germline V gene are LNHDA and SQIVND (reference sequence). The CDR3 is CASQGGTASEKLFF. The DNA of the CDR3 is TGTGCCAGTCAAGGGGGGACGGCTAGTGAAAAACTGTTTTTT.

This clonotype was seen at least ten times. This chain joins TRBV19 and TRBJ1-3; D is undetermined. This CDR3 region has 14 residues. The V and J ends lost 4 bases and 5 bases respectively, with 12 bases between them. The germline V gene encodes CDR1 LNHDA and CDR2 SQIVND (reference sequence). This chain's CDR3 is CASSSRSSRNTIYF. The CDR3 DNA sequence: TGTGCCAGTAGTAGCAGGTCGTCTAGAAACACCATATATTTT.

This clonotype came up a few times. The V gene is TRBV6-6, the J gene TRBJ1-1; TRBD1 might be the D (5 bases). Germline V gene data show CDR1 as MNHNY and CDR2 as SVGAGI (reference sequence). Trimming took 6 bases from V and 2 from J, leaving 19 bases between them. There are 16 residues in the CDR3. The CDR3 loop is CASSESQGPGNTEAFF. CDR3 bases: TGTGCCAGCAGCGAGTCCCAGGGCCCGGGTAACACTGAAGCTTTCTTT.

The chain uses TRBV7-9 and TRBJ2-5; D is uncertain. Deletions cut 3 bases from V and 5 bases from J, with 13 bases between. CDR1 and CDR2 (germline): SEHNR, FQNEAQ (reference sequence). This CDR3 is built from 14 residues. The CDR3 reads CASSFSLNTETQYF. The DNA for the CDR3 is TGTGCCAGCAGCTTCTCACTGAATACGGAGACCCAGTACTTC.

This clonotype was seen only a few times. The gene calls are TRBV4-3 and TRBJ2-6; unclear D gene. Germline V gene sequence: CDR1 LGHNA, CDR2 YSLEER. The CDR3 has 18 amino acids. V lost 0 bases and J 1 base, leaving 13 bases between the germline ends. The CDR3 DNA follows: TGCGCCAGCAGCCAAGATCTTACGGCTCCTTCTGGGGCCAACGTCCTGACTTTC. This codes for CASSQDLTAPSGANVLTF.

This clonotype was found a few times. The chain employs TRBV6-5 and TRBJ1-5; 8 positions match TRBD1. The V and J ends lost 6 bases and 6 bases, in that order; junction bases with no gene match: 7. CDR1 is MNHEY, CDR2 SVGAGI, per germline. This CDR3 is 14 amino acids long. The CDR3 reads CASRLSGGSQPQHF. The DNA for the CDR3 is TGTGCCAGCAGGCTTTCAGGGGGCAGTCAGCCCCAGCATTTT.

The chain couples TRBV6-2 or TRBV6-3 to TRBJ2-7, with D maybe TRBD2 (5 bases). CDR1 is MNHEY and CDR2 is SVGEGT in the germline V gene. This CDR3 contains 14 residues. Trimming took 6 bases from V and 2 from J, leaving 14 bases between them. The CDR3 spells CASRYGGETYEQYF. CDR3 in DNA: TGTGCCAGCAGATACGGTGGGGAGACCTACGAGCAGTACTTC.

This clonotype was seen repeatedly, ten times or more. This chain connects TRBV10-3 to TRBJ2-5, with D perhaps being TRBD1 or TRBD2 (6 bases each). Germline V gene lookup returns CDR1 ENHRY and CDR2 SYGVKD. Deletions cut 2 bases from V and 3 bases from J, with 16 bases between. The CDR3 length is 16 residues. As DNA, the CDR3 is TGTGCCATCAGTGAGCACGGGATAAGGGGGGAAGAGACCCAGTACTTC. It codes for CAISEHGIRGEETQYF.

This clonotype was counted ten times or more. The chain joins TRBV29-1 to TRBJ2-7; D assignment may be TRBD1 or TRBD2 (5 bases each). The V and J ends lost 0 bases and 4 bases respectively, with 10 bases between them. The CDR3 totals 13 residues. Germline V gene sequence: CDR1 SQVTM, CDR2 ANQGSEA. CDR3 loop: CSVEEGPHYEQYF. Here the CDR3 DNA reads TGCAGCGTTGAAGAGGGACCTCATTACGAGCAGTACTTC.

This clonotype was observed at least ten times. The V gene is TRBV11-2, the J gene TRBJ1-6; 7 bases agree with TRBD1. J was trimmed by 10 bases and V by 5 bases; bases with no gene match: 5. CDR1 and CDR2 (germline): SGHAT, FQNNGV. The CDR3 loop spans 13 amino acids. CDR3 sequence (DNA): TGTGCCAGCAGCCGACAGGGCGGATCACCCCTCCACTTT. It translates to CASSRQGGSPLHF.

This clonotype was seen repeatedly, ten times or more. V is TRBV2 and J is TRBJ2-2; tentatively, D is TRBD2 (6 bases). Germline V gives CDR1 SNHLY, CDR2 FYNNEI. The CDR3 runs 13 residues. Trimming took 6 bases from V and 5 from J, leaving 10 bases between them. DNA for the CDR3: TGTGCCAGCAGCTCGGCGGGGACCGGGGAGCTGTTTTTT. Translation gives CASSSAGTGELFF.